This passage covers 13 T cell receptor beta chains from one sample sequenced in a study of OX40 agonist ivuxolimab in advanced cancers. This table comes from immunoSEQ multiplex PCR, and its TCRdb copy is limited to in-frame clones, with some not included. The table lists approximately 77,000 clones, 75% to 90% of them singletons. Sequenced material: CD4+ or CD8+ T cells sorted from blood, taken in a trial of the OX40 agonist ivuxolimab. These receptors originate from an adult with an advanced solid tumor such as melanoma, head and neck, liver or kidney cancer.

This chain connects TRBV6-1 to TRBJ2-5; 7 bases match TRBD1. The J call may be wrong; the DNA end is better matched by TRBJ2-7. This CDR3 spans 16 amino acids. CDR1 is MNHNS and CDR2 is SASEGT in the germline V gene. The CDR3 DNA is TGTGCCAGCAGTGAACTTTTCTCAGGGGGATCCTACGAGCAGTACTTC. This encodes CASSELFSGGSYEQYF.

The CDR3 protein is CASSGNRGETQYF. The CDR3 coding sequence is TGTGCCAGCAGCGGCAACAGGGGAGAGACCCAGTACTTC. The chain uses TRBV9 and TRBJ2-5, with 7 bases matching TRBD1. Trimming cost V 3 bases and J 4 bases; bases outside gene matches: 3. The CDR3 extends over 13 amino acids. Germline V CDR1 and CDR2: SGDLS, YYNGEE.

This clone has only a few counts. The chain combines TRBV6-5 with TRBJ2-7, with D unclear. V was clipped by 5 bases and J by 0 bases, with 11 bases between them. CDR3 length: 14 amino acids. CDR1 and CDR2 (germline): MNHEY, SVGAGI. The CDR3 coding sequence is TGTGCCAGCAGTCCCGACGGAAGCTCCTACGAGCAGTACTTC. Protein product: CASSPDGSSYEQYF.

The chain combines TRBV7-7 with TRBJ2-1, with TRBD1 matching 8 bases. V lost 4 bases to trimming and J lost 5 bases; unmatched junction nucleotides: 4. The CDR3 totals 14 residues. Germline loops: CDR1 SSHAT, CDR2 FNYEAQ (reference sequence). This CDR3 is CASSSRQGHNEQFF. CDR3 DNA sequence: TGTGCCAGCAGCTCTCGACAGGGGCACAATGAGCAGTTCTTC.

The chain recombines TRBV6-5 with TRBJ1-2; D perhaps matches TRBD1 (6 bases). The CDR3 runs 13 residues. Germline CDR1 MNHEY, CDR2 SVGAGI. The V gene lost 7 bases and the J gene lost 6 bases, with 15 bases spanning the gap. Written as DNA, the CDR3 is TGTGCCAGCACCCTGGGGAGGGGGAATGGCTACACCTTC. Encoded protein: CASTLGRGNGYTF.

The chain carries TRBV4-2 and TRBJ2-1; 7 positions match TRBD2. The CDR3 loop spans 15 amino acids. The germline V gene has CDR1 LGHNA and CDR2 YNFKEQ. Trimming removed 1 base from V and 9 bases from J; junction bases left unmatched: 9. The CDR3 DNA reads TGTGCCAGCAGCCAAGGTTGGACTAGTCTCAGTGAGCAGTTCTTC. Its protein product is CASSQGWTSLSEQFF.

This rearrangement joins TRBV5-4 to TRBJ1-2; TRBD1 matches at 9 bases. V lost 4 bases and J lost 4; bases outside the gene matches: 5. The CDR3 extends over 14 amino acids. Per the germline V gene, CDR1 is SGHNT and CDR2 is YYREEE (reference sequence). The CDR3 here is CASSRGQGGYGYTF. The CDR3 nucleotides are TGTGCCAGCAGCCGGGGACAGGGAGGCTATGGCTACACCTTC.

The chain carries TRBV28 and TRBJ1-1; D is undetermined. V lost 7 bases and J lost 6, with 15 bases in between. The length of the CDR3 is 13 residues. In germline, CDR1 is MDHEN, CDR2 SYDVKM. CDR3 DNA sequence: TGTGCCAGCATAATCCGGGTTGGGTCTGAAGCTTTCTTT. It yields the protein CASIIRVGSEAFF.

The J gene is TRBJ1-5, the V gene TRBV4-1; D is ambiguous. Trimming removed 0 bases from V and 0 bases from J, with 6 bases in between. This CDR3 is built from 15 residues. Germline V gene sequence: CDR1 MGHRA, CDR2 YSYEKL. CDR3: CASSQDLVSNQPQHF. In nucleotides, the CDR3 is TGCGCCAGCAGCCAAGATCTGGTTAGCAATCAGCCCCAGCATTTT.

The chain recombines TRBV5-1 with TRBJ2-5; 7 bases agree with TRBD2. The CDR3 has 16 amino acids. Germline lookup yields CDR1 SGHRS and CDR2 YFSETQ. V gave up 1 base and J gave up 2 bases; unmatched junction bases: 8. CDR3 coding DNA: TGCGCCAGCAGCTTGTCGGTAGCGGGTACTCAAGAGACCCAGTACTTC. Translating it yields CASSLSVAGTQETQYF.

V is TRBV18 and J is TRBJ2-7; D assignment may be TRBD1 or TRBD2 (5 bases each). V gave up 5 bases and J gave up 7 bases, with 18 bases separating them. Per the germline V gene, CDR1 is KGHSH and CDR2 is LQKENI. The CDR3 spans 14 residues. The CDR3 DNA follows: TGTGCCAGCTCAATACCAGGGACCCCTGGGGAGCAGTACTTC. As protein: CASSIPGTPGEQYF.

About this clone itself: Other DNA sequences in the sample encode the same CDR3. The V call is TRBV18, the J call TRBJ2-7; D gene ambiguous. The V end lost 2 bases, the J end lost 4 bases, and 9 bases lay between the germline ends. Germline V gives CDR1 KGHSH, CDR2 LQKENI. This CDR3 spans 13 amino acids. The CDR3 sequence: CASSPGQLYEQYF. The CDR3 region has the DNA TGTGCCAGCTCACCAGGGCAGCTATACGAGCAGTACTTC. Supplemented by reference TRBV18 and TRBJ2-7, the full variable domain reads NAGVMQNPRHLVRRRGQEARLRCSPMKGHSHVYWYRQLPEEGLKFMVYLQKENIIDESGMPKERFSAEFPKEGPSILRIQQVVRGDSAAYFCASSPGQLYEQYFGPGTRLTVT.

J is TRBJ1-5 and V is TRBV5-4; a possible D gene is TRBD1 (6 bases). Trimming cost V 4 bases and J 4 bases, with 12 bases left between them. This CDR3 is 14 amino acids long. Germline CDR1 reads SGHNT; CDR2 reads YYREEE (reference sequence). CDR3 in amino acids: CASSRGGMNQPQHF. CDR3 in DNA: TGTGCCAGCAGCCGAGGGGGGATGAATCAGCCCCAGCATTTT.